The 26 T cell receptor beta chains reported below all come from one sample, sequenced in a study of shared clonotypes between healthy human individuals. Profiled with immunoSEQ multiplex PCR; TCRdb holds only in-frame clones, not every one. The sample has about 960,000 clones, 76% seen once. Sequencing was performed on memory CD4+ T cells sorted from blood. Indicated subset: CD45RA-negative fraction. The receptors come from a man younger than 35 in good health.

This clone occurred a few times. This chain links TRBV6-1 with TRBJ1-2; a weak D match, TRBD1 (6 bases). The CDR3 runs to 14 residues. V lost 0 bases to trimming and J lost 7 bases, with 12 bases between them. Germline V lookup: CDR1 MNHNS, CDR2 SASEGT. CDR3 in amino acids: CASSEAHRVAGYTF. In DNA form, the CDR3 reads TGTGCCAGCAGTGAAGCCCACAGGGTTGCTGGCTACACCTTC.

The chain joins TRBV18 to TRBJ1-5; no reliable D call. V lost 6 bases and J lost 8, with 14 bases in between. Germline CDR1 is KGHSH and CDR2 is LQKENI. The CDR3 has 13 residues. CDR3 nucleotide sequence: TGTGCCAGCTCGCCCGGGCCCCGGGAGCCCCAGCATTTT. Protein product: CASSPGPREPQHF. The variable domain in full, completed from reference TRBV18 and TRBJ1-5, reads NAGVMQNPRHLVRRRGQEARLRCSPMKGHSHVYWYRQLPEEGLKFMVYLQKENIIDESGMPKERFSAEFPKEGPSILRIQQVVRGDSAAYFCASSPGPREPQHFGDGTRLSIL.

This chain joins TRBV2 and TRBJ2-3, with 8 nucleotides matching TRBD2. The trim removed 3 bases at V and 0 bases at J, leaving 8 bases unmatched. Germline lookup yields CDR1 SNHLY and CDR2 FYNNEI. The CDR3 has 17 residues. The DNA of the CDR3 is TGTGCCAGCAGTGACTCAGTCAGCGGGAGTAGCACAGATACGCAGTATTTT. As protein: CASSDSVSGSSTDTQYF.

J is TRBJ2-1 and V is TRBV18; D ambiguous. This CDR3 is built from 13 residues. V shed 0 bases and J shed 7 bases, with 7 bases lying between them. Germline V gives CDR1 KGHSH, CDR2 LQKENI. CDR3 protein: CASSPPYGNEQFF. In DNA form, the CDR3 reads TGTGCCAGCTCACCACCATATGGGAATGAGCAGTTCTTC. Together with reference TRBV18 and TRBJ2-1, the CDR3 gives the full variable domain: NAGVMQNPRHLVRRRGQEARLRCSPMKGHSHVYWYRQLPEEGLKFMVYLQKENIIDESGMPKERFSAEFPKEGPSILRIQQVVRGDSAAYFCASSPPYGNEQFFGPGTRLTVL.

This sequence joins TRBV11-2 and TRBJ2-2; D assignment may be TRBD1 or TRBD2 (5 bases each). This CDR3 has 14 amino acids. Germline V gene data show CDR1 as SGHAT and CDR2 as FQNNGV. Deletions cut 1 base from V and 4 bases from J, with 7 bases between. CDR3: CASSLGGVTGELFF. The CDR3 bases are TGTGCCAGCAGCTTAGGAGGGGTCACCGGGGAGCTGTTTTTT. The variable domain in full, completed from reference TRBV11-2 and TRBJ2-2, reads EAGVAQSPRYKIIEKRQSVAFWCNPISGHATLYWYQQILGQGPKLLIQFQNNGVVDDSQLPKDRFSAERLKGVDSTLKIQPAKLEDSAVYLCASSLGGVTGELFFGEGSRLTVL.

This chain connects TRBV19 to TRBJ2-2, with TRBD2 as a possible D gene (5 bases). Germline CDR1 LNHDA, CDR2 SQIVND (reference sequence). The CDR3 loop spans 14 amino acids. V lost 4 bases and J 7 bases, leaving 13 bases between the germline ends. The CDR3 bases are TGTGCCAGTAGTAGGACTTCGGGTGGCGGGGAGCTGTTTTTT. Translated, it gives CASSRTSGGGELFF.

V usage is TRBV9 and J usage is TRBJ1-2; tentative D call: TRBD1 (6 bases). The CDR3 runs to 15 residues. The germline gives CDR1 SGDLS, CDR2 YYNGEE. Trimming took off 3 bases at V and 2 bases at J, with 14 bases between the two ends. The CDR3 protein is CASSAGLTGNYGYTF. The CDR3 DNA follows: TGTGCCAGCAGCGCAGGATTAACAGGGAACTATGGCTACACCTTC.

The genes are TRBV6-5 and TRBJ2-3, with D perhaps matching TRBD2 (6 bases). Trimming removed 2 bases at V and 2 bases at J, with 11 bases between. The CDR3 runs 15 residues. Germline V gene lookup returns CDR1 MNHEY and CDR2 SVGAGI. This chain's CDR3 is CASSYLGSSTDTQYF. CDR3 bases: TGTGCCAGCAGTTACCTCGGGAGTTCCACAGATACGCAGTATTTT.

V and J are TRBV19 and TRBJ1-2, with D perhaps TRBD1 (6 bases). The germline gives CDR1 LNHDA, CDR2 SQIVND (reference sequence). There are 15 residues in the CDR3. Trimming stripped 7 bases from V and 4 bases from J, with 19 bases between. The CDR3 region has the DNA TGTGCCAGTAATTCCGGGACATCAGGAAGCTATGGCTACACCTTC. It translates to CASNSGTSGSYGYTF.

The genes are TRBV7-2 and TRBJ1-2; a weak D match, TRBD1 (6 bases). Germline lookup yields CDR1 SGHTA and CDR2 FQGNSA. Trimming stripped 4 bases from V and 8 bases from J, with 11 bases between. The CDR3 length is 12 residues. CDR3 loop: CASSSTGVGYTF. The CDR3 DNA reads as TGTGCCAGCAGCTCGACAGGTGTCGGCTACACCTTC. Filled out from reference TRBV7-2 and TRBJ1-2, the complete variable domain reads GAGVSQSPSNKVTEKGKDVELRCDPISGHTALYWYRQSLGQGLEFLIYFQGNSAPDKSGLPSDRFSAERTGGSVSTLTIQRTQQEDSAVYLCASSSTGVGYTFGSGTRLTVV.

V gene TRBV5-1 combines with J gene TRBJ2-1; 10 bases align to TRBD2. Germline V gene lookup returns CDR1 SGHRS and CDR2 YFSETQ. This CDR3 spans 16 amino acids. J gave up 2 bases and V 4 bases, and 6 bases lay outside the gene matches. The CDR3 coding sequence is TGCGCCAGCAGCCCCGAGCGGGGGGGAGCCTACAATGAGCAGTTCTTC. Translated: CASSPERGGAYNEQFF.

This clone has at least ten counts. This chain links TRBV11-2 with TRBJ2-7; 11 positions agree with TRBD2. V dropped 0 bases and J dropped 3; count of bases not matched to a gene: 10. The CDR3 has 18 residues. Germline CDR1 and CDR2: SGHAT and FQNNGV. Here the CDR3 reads CASSLEYRTSGPNYEQYF. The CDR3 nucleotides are TGTGCCAGCAGCTTAGAATACAGGACTAGCGGGCCGAACTACGAGCAGTACTTC. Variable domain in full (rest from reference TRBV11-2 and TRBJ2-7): EAGVAQSPRYKIIEKRQSVAFWCNPISGHATLYWYQQILGQGPKLLIQFQNNGVVDDSQLPKDRFSAERLKGVDSTLKIQPAKLEDSAVYLCASSLEYRTSGPNYEQYFGPGTRLTVT.

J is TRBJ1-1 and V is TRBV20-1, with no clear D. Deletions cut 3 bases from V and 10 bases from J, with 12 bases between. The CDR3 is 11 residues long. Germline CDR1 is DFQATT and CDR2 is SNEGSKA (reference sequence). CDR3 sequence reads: CSASISKVAFF. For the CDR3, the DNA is TGCAGTGCTAGTATCTCCAAGGTAGCTTTCTTT.

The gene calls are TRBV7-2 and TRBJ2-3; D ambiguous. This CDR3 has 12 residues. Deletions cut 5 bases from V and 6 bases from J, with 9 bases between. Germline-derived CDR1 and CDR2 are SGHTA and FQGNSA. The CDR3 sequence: CASSLQRDTQYF. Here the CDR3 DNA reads TGTGCCAGCAGCCTTCAACGGGATACGCAGTATTTT. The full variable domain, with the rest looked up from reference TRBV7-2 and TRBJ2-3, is GAGVSQSPSNKVTEKGKDVELRCDPISGHTALYWYRQSLGQGLEFLIYFQGNSAPDKSGLPSDRFSAERTGGSVSTLTIQRTQQEDSAVYLCASSLQRDTQYFGPGTRLTVL.

The CDR3 region is CASSQAVRSNYGYTF. The DNA of the CDR3 is TGTGCCAGCAGCCAAGCTGTCCGTTCTAACTATGGCTACACCTTC. The chain combines TRBV4-2 with TRBJ1-2; no firm D call. The CDR3 loop spans 15 amino acids. The germline CDR1 and CDR2 sequences are LGHNA and YNFKEQ. V was shortened by 1 base and J by 0 bases, with 9 bases between the two germline ends.

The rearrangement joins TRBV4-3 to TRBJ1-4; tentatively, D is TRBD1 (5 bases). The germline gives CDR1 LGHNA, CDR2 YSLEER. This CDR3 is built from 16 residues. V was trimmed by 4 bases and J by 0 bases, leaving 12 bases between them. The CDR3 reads CASSPHGGTTNEKLFF. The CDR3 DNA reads TGCGCCAGCAGCCCGCATGGGGGGACAACTAATGAAAAACTGTTTTTT.

The CDR3, as DNA: TGTGCCAGCAGTAGACAGGGTTTCGGGGAGCTGTTTTTT. It encodes CASSRQGFGELFF. The J gene is TRBJ2-2, the V gene TRBV7-6, with 7 nucleotides matching TRBD1. V shed 6 bases, J shed 7 bases, and the junction held 5 bases outside the gene matches. The germline V gene has CDR1 SGHVS and CDR2 FNYEAQ. There are 13 residues in the CDR3.

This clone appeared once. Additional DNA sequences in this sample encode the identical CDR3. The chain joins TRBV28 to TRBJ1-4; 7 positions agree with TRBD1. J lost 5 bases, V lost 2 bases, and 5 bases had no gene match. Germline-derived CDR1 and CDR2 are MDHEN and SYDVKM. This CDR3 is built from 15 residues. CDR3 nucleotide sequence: TGTGCCAGCAGTTTACCGACAGGGACCAATGAAAAACTGTTTTTT. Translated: CASSLPTGTNEKLFF.

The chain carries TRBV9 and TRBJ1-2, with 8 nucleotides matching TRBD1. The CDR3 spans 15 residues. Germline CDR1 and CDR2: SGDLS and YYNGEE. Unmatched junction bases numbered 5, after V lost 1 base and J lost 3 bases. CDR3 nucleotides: TGTGCCAGCAGCGTAAAGACAGGGGATGACTATGGCTACACCTTC. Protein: CASSVKTGDDYGYTF. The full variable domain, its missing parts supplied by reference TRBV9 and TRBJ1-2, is DSGVTQTPKHLITATGQRVTLRCSPRSGDLSVYWYQQSLDQGLQFLIQYYNGEERAKGNILERFSAQQFPDLHSELNLSSLELGDSALYFCASSVKTGDDYGYTFGSGTRLTVV.

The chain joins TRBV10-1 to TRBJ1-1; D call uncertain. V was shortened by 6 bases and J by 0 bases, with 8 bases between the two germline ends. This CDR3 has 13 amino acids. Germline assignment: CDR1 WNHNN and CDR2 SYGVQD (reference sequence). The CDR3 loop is CASSADLNTEAFF. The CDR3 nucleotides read TGCGCCAGCAGCGCTGACCTGAACACTGAAGCTTTCTTT.

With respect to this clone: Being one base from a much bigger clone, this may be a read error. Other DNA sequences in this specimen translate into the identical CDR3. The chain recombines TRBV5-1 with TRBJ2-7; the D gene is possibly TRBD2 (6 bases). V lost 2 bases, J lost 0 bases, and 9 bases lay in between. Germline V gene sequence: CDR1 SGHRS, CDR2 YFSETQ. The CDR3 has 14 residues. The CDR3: CASSFSGGSYEQYF. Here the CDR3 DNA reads TGCGCCAGCAGCTTTAGCGGTGGCTCCTACGAGCAGTACTTC. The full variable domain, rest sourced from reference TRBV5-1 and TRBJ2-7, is KAGVTQTPRYLIKTRGQQVTLSCSPISGHRSVSWYQQTPGQGLQFLFEYFSETQRNKGNFPGRFSGRQFSNSRSEMNVSTLELGDSALYLCASSFSGGSYEQYFGPGTRLTVT.

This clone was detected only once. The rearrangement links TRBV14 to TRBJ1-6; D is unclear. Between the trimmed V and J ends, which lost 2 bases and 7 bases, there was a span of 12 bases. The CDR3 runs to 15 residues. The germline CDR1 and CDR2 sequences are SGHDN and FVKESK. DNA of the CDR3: TGTGCCAGCAGCCAAAGGCACCTGGGGAATTCACCCCTCCACTTT. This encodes CASSQRHLGNSPLHF.

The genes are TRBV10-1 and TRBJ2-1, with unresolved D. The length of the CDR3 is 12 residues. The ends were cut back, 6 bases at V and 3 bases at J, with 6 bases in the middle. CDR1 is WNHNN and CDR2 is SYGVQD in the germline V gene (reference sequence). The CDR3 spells CASRRDYNEQFF. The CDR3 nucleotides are TGCGCCAGCAGAAGAGACTACAATGAGCAGTTCTTC.

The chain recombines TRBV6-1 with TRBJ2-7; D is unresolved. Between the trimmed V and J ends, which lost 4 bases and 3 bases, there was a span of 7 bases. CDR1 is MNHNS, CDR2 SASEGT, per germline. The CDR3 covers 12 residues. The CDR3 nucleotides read TGTGCCAGCAGTGTAGGGCTCTACGAGCAGTACTTC. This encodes CASSVGLYEQYF.

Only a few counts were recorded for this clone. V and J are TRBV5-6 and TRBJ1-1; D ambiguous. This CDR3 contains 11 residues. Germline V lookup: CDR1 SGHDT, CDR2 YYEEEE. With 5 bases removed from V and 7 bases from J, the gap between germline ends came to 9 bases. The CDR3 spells CASSSGFEAFF. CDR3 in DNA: TGTGCCAGCAGTTCCGGGTTTGAAGCTTTCTTT.

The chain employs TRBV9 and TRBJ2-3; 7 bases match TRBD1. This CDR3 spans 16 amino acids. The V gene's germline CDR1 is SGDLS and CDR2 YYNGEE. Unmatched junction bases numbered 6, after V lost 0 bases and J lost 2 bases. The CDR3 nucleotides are TGTGCCAGCAGCGTAGAGCCGACAGGGTACACAGATACGCAGTATTTT. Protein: CASSVEPTGYTDTQYF.